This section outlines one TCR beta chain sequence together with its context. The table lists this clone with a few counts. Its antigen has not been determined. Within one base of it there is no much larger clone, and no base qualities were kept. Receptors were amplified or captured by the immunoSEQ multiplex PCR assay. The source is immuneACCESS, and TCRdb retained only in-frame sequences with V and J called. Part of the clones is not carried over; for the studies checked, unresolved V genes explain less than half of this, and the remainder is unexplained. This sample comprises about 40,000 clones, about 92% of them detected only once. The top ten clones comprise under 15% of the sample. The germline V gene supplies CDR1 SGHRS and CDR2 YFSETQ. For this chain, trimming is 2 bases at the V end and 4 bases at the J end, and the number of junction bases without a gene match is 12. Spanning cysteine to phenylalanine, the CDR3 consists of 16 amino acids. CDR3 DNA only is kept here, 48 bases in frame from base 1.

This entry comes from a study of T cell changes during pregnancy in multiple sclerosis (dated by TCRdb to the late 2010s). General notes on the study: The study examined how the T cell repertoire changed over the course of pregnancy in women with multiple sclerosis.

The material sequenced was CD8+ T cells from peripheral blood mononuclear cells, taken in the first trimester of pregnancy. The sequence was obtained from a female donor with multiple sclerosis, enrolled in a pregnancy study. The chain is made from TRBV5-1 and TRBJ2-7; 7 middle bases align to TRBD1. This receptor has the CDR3 CASSLAPGTVFYEQYF. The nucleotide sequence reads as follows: TGCGCCAGCAGCTTAGCACCCGGGACAGTCTTTTACGAGCAGTACTTC. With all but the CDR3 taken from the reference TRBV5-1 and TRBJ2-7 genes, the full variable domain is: KAGVTQTPRYLIKTRGQQVTLSCSPISGHRSVSWYQQTPGQGLQFLFEYFSETQRNKGNFPGRFSGRQFSNSRSEMNVSTLELGDSALYLCASSLAPGTVFYEQYFGPGTRLTVT.